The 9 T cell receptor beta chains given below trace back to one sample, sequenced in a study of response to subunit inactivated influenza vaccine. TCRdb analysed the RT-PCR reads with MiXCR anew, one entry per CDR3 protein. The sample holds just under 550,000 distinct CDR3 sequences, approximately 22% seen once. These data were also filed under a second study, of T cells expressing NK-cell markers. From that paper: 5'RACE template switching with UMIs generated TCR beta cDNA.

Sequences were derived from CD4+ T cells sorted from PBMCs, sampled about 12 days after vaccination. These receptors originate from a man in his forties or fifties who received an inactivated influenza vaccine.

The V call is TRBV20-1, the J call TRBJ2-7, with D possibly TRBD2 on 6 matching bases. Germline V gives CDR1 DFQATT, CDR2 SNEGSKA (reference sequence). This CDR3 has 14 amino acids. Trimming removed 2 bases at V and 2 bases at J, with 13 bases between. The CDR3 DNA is TGCAGTGCTAGAAAGACGGGGGTTACCTACGAGCAGTACTTC. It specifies CSARKTGVTYEQYF.

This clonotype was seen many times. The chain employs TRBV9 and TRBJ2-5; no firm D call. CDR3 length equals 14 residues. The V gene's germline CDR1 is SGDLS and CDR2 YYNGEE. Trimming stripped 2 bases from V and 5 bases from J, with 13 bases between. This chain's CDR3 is CASSVQVTTETQYF. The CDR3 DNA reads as TGTGCCAGCAGCGTCCAGGTAACGACGGAGACCCAGTACTTC.

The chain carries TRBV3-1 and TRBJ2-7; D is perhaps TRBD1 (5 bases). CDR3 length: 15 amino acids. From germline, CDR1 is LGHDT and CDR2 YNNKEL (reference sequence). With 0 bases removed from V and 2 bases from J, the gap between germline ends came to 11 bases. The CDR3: CASSQDYRNAYEQYF. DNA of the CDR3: TGTGCCAGCAGCCAAGATTACAGGAATGCCTACGAGCAGTACTTC.

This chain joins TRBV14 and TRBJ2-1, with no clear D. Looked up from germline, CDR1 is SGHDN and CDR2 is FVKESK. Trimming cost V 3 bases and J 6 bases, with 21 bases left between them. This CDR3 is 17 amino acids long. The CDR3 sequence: CASSHTPRAASGNEQFF. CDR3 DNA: TGTGCCAGCAGCCATACCCCCCGGGCAGCTTCTGGCAATGAGCAGTTCTTC.

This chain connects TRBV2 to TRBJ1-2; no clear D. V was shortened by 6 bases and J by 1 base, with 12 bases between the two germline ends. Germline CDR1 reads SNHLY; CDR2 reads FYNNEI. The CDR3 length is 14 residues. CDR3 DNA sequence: TGTGCCAGCAGCATCACCGGCCTTAACTATGGCTACACCTTC. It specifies CASSITGLNYGYTF.

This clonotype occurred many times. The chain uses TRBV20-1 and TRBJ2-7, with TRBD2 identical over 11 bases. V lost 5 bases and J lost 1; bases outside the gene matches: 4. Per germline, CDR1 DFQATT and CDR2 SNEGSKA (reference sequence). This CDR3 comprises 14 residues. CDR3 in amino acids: CSARGTSGSYEQYF. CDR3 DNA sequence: TGCAGTGCTCGTGGGACTAGCGGATCCTACGAGCAGTACTTC.

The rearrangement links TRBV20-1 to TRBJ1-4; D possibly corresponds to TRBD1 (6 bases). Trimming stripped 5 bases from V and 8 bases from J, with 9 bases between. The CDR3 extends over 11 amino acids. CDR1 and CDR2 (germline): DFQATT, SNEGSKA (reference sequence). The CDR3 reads CSAVQGEKLFF. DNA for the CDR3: TGCAGTGCTGTACAGGGCGAAAAACTGTTTTTT.

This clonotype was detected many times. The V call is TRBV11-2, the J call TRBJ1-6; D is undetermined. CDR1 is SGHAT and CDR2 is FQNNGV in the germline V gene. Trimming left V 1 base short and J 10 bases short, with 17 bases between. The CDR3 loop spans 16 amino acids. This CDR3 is CASSLVALGGGSPLHF. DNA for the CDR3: TGTGCCAGCAGCTTAGTAGCCCTAGGTGGCGGGTCACCCCTCCACTTT.

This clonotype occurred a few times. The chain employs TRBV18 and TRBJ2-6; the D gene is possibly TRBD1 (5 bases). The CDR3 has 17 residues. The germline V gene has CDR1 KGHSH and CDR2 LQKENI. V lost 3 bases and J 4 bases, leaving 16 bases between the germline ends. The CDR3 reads CASSPLQAGSGANVLTF. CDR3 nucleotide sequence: TGTGCCAGCTCACCTCTCCAGGCAGGGTCGGGGGCCAACGTCCTGACTTTC.